These T cell receptor beta chains were read from a single sample in a study of patients and donors after allogeneic stem cell transplantation. TCRdb reprocessed the RT-PCR reads via MiXCR and lists one record per CDR3 protein. The sample yields 84,000 or so distinct CDR3 sequences, about 48% seen once. Specimen: blood, either unsorted or a sorted T cell fraction (not recorded which). All receptors come from a human donor who was either an allogeneic HSCT recipient or a stem cell or donor lymphocyte infusion donor (not recorded which). It is not recorded whose cells these are; they may come from a transplant donor. The CDR3 runs from the conserved cysteine through the conserved F or W. D genes are given only for firm matches. Only some rows state a clone size, as once, few, many or a class for expanded clones.

size,J,V,D,CDR3,DNA
-,TRBJ2-1,TRBV5-1,-,CASSPWADSNEQFF,TGCGCCAGCAGTCCATGGGCCGATTCGAATGAGCAGTTCTTC
few,TRBJ1-2,TRBV10-3,TRBD1,CAISYPGQGDMGYTF,TGTGCCATCAGCTATCCGGGACAGGGTGATATGGGCTACACCTTC
few,TRBJ1-2,TRBV24-1,-,CATSDGQNNYGYTF,TGTGCCACCAGTGATGGGCAGAATAACTATGGCTACACCTTC
-,TRBJ1-2,TRBV4-3,-,CASSQDVRTNLYGYTF,TGCGCCAGCAGCCAAGATGTAAGGACCAATCTCTATGGCTACACCTTC
few,TRBJ1-4,TRBV20-1,TRBD1,CSARNGTGSNNEKLFF,TGCAGTGCTAGAAACGGGACAGGGTCGAATAATGAAAAACTGTTTTTT
-,TRBJ2-7,TRBV27,-,CASSIGQPTSEQYF,TGTGCCAGCAGTATCGGACAGCCAACCTCCGAGCAGTACTTC
once,TRBJ1-2,TRBV5-1,-,CASSLAGHSLGYTF,TGCGCCAGCAGCTTGGCCGGGCATTCTCTAGGCTACACCTTC
-,TRBJ2-5,TRBV15,-,CATSSKNVETQYF,TGTGCCACCAGCAGTAAAAATGTGGAGACCCAGTACTTC
-,TRBJ1-1,TRBV15,-,CATSRDNRYAGEEGEAFF,TGTGCCACCAGCAGAGATAACCGATACGCAGGGGAGGAGGGTGAAGCTTTCTTT
-,TRBJ1-5,TRBV19,-,CASRFLWGREGNQPQHF,TGTGCCAGTAGATTTCTGTGGGGAAGAGAGGGCAATCAGCCCCAGCATTTT
few,TRBJ1-1,TRBV11-2,-,CASSSGLNTEAFF,TGTGCCAGCAGCAGCGGGCTAAACACTGAAGCTTTCTTT
-,TRBJ1-2,TRBV12-3/TRBV12-4,-,CASSFSRVGGDGYTF,TGTGCCAGCAGTTTTTCCCGGGTAGGAGGGGATGGCTACACCTTC
-,TRBJ2-1,TRBV12-3/TRBV12-4,TRBD2,CASSKTSGSDGEQFF,TGTGCCAGCAGCAAGACTAGCGGGAGCGACGGTGAGCAGTTCTTC
-,TRBJ2-2,TRBV3-1,-,CASSQEGSTGELFF,TGTGCCAGCAGCCAAGAAGGTAGTACCGGGGAGCTGTTTTTT
-,TRBJ2-7,TRBV6-1,-,CASSEALLRSYEQYF,TGTGCCAGCAGTGAAGCGCTTCTTAGATCCTACGAGCAGTACTTC
-,TRBJ1-6,TRBV20-1,TRBD1,CSARLQGAAYNSPLHF,TGCAGTGCTAGGCTCCAGGGGGCGGCCTATAATTCACCCCTCCACTTT
many,TRBJ1-6,TRBV2,-,CASTQTETVNSPLHF,TGTGCCAGCACCCAAACAGAGACAGTCAATTCACCCCTCCACTTT
few,TRBJ1-1,TRBV19,-,CASSILGGGTEAFF,TGTGCCAGTAGTATCTTAGGGGGAGGGACTGAAGCTTTCTTT
few,TRBJ2-1,TRBV20-1,TRBD2,CSRVIAGGYNEQFF,TGCAGCCGGGTCATAGCGGGAGGGTACAATGAGCAGTTCTTC
few,TRBJ1-4,TRBV2,-,CASTPLGRRDEKLFF,TGTGCCAGCACCCCTTTGGGGCGAAGGGATGAAAAACTGTTTTTT
-,TRBJ2-3,TRBV12-3/TRBV12-4,-,CASSQVGGSSTDTQYF,TGTGCCAGCAGTCAAGTCGGCGGTTCTAGCACAGATACGCAGTATTTT
-,TRBJ1-6,TRBV5-6,-,CASSFIRGDSPLHF,TGTGCCAGCAGCTTCATCAGGGGTGATTCACCCCTCCACTTT
-,TRBJ2-5,TRBV9,TRBD1,CASSPLGQGKQETQYF,TGTGCCAGCAGCCCCTTGGGACAGGGGAAACAAGAGACCCAGTACTTC
-,TRBJ1-1,TRBV11-1,-,CASSFRRQENTEAFF,TGTGCCAGCAGCTTTAGGCGGCAGGAGAACACTGAAGCTTTCTTT
-,TRBJ1-6,TRBV27,-,CASSSRGKNSPLHF,TGTGCCAGCAGTTCAAGAGGGAAGAATTCACCCCTCCACTTT
-,TRBJ1-2,TRBV12-3/TRBV12-4,TRBD1,CASSFRDRANYGYTF,TGTGCCAGCAGTTTCCGGGACAGGGCCAACTATGGCTACACCTTC
few,TRBJ1-6,TRBV28,-,CASSLGSRRSPLHF,TGTGCCAGCAGTTTAGGAAGCCGGAGATCACCCCTCCACTTT
-,TRBJ1-1,TRBV12-3/TRBV12-4,TRBD1,CASSLAGQELSEAFF,TGTGCCAGCAGTTTAGCGGGACAGGAACTCTCAGAAGCTTTCTTT
-,TRBJ2-7,TRBV5-1,-,CASSSKQDGEQYF,TGCGCCAGCAGCTCTAAACAGGACGGCGAGCAGTACTTC
-,TRBJ1-4,TRBV7-3,-,CAILKATNEKLFF,TGTGCCATCCTCAAAGCAACTAATGAAAAACTGTTTTTT
few,TRBJ1-3,TRBV5-1,-,CASSLGRGPGNTIYF,TGCGCCAGCAGCTTGGGCAGGGGCCCTGGAAACACCATATATTTT
-,TRBJ1-5,TRBV5-1,-,CASSPRQGQPQHF,TGCGCCAGCAGCCCACGCCAGGGGCAGCCCCAGCATTTT
-,TRBJ1-1,TRBV28,TRBD1,CASSLTPQGYTEAFF,TGTGCCAGCAGTTTAACGCCACAGGGGTACACTGAAGCTTTCTTT
-,TRBJ2-3,TRBV6-6,-,CASSYPPSYTATDTQYF,TGTGCCAGCAGTTACCCCCCCAGCTATACCGCCACAGATACGCAGTATTTT
few,TRBJ1-5,TRBV28,-,CASTVTREGSSNQPQHF,TGTGCCAGCACCGTCACAAGGGAGGGCAGTAGCAATCAGCCCCAGCATTTT
once,TRBJ1-1,TRBV18,TRBD1,CASPGGKDRDAFF,TGTGCCAGCCCAGGGGGAAAAGACAGGGATGCTTTCTTT
-,TRBJ2-2,TRBV5-6,TRBD1,CASSHVATGYTGELFF,TGTGCCAGCAGCCACGTGGCGACAGGGTACACCGGGGAGCTGTTTTTT
-,TRBJ2-1,TRBV4-2,TRBD2,CASSRGAGIYNEQFF,TGTGCCAGCAGCCGGGGAGCGGGAATCTACAATGAGCAGTTCTTC
-,TRBJ1-5,TRBV20-1,-,CSALPRNSNQPQHF,TGCAGTGCCCTCCCGCGGAATAGCAATCAGCCCCAGCATTTT
-,TRBJ2-2,TRBV11-3,-,CASSPGGLTNTGELFF,TGTGCCAGCAGCCCAGGGGGGCTAACGAACACCGGGGAGCTGTTTTTT
-,TRBJ1-5,TRBV4-3,-,CASSQDRPGGGQPQHF,TGCGCCAGCAGCCAAGATCGTCCCGGGGGGGGACAGCCCCAGCATTTT
-,TRBJ1-2,TRBV6-6,-,CASSYSGATVYGYTF,TGTGCCAGCAGTTACTCTGGGGCAACAGTCTATGGCTACACCTTC
few,TRBJ1-2,TRBV4-3,-,CASSQQRQSSYGYTF,TGCGCCAGCAGCCAACAACGACAGTCTTCGTATGGCTACACCTTC
once,TRBJ2-3,TRBV10-3,-,CAIRGTDTQYF,TGTGCCATCAGAGGCACAGATACGCAGTATTTT
-,TRBJ1-5,TRBV7-9,-,CASSLFGEEQPQHF,TGTGCCAGCAGCTTATTCGGGGAGGAGCAGCCCCAGCATTTT
-,TRBJ1-1,TRBV7-9,-,CASSPRDLQEAFF,TGTGCCAGCAGCCCTCGGGACCTACAAGAAGCTTTCTTT
-,TRBJ1-3,TRBV7-6,-,CASSFSPATSGNTIYF,TGTGCCAGCAGCTTTAGCCCGGCTACCTCTGGAAACACCATATATTTT
-,TRBJ2-7,TRBV20-1,TRBD1,CSARTGGREQYF,TGCAGTGCCCGGACAGGGGGGCGCGAGCAGTACTTC
-,TRBJ1-1,TRBV6-6,-,CASSYSPRDTEAFF,TGTGCCAGCAGTTACTCTCCCAGGGACACTGAAGCTTTCTTT